This TCR beta chain was sequenced in a study of cytomegalovirus exposure and HLA in healthy donors (dated by TCRdb to 2016 to 2017). As for the study more broadly: An earlier analysis of about 560 of the donors reported roughly 300 Gb of sequence data and around 100 million unique TCR beta sequences obtained from about 179 million T cells. An early release covering more than 500 HLA-typed donors comprised about 300 gigabases of sequencing data and about 90 million unique TCR sequences. The genetic ancestry cluster associated with self-reported Caucasian donors included over 80% of the 300 to 400 genotyped donors. The study aimed to test whether signatures of past pathogen exposure could be identified by cataloging public T cell receptors. The T cell repertoires of roughly 660 subjects were profiled by immunosequencing and related to cytomegalovirus serostatus. Along with the approximately 650-subject first cohort, a separate validation cohort of 120 different subjects was used. The study combined high-throughput TCR immunosequencing, statistical association of individual TCRs with disease status, and machine learning to predict cytomegalovirus infection status. A later analysis re-examined previously published TCR beta repertoires from 600 to 700 donors and added high-resolution HLA genotyping to investigate patterns of TCR occurrence. In the later analysis, no new phenotypic data were used to find candidate immune exposures; instead, reliance was placed on TCR beta sequences and their occurrence across donors. To decide whether each TCR beta V gene segment behaved as functional or pseudogenic, an earlier analysis of fewer than 750 of the donors relied on high-throughput TCR beta sequencing. Alongside the repertoire data, information on donor age, sex, ethnicity and CMV serostatus was compiled. Genome-wide SNP genotypes for about three fifths of the 666 donors were used in a later genetic analysis, which treated that subset as a discovery cohort. Every repertoire in the discovery cohort had been generated on one and the same sequencing platform. Class I and class II HLA loci were covered by the typing at four-digit resolution. Typing coverage varied by locus: about 629-630 donors for A, B, C, DRB1 and DQB1; about 520 for DQA1; about 590 for DPA1; 450 to 480 for DPB1. Roughly five DR-DQ haplotypes were treated as single units for association and clustering because of strong linkage in the cohort. Among roughly 400 genotyped donors of the cohort, an average of about 240,000 unique TCR beta nucleotide sequences was sequenced per donor, of which approximately 19% were non-productive. What the research found in general, with its limitations: Immune exposure information for the cohort was limited to CMV serostatus. A later analysis found that most CMV-associated TCR beta chains appeared HLA-restricted, with HLA associations seemingly driven largely by CMV exposure. Because counts were too low, about 15 rarely observed V segments, including chromosome 9 orphons, were left out of the earlier analysis of roughly 600 of the donors. A few of the identified cytomegalovirus-associated TCR beta chains were confirmed in vitro to be specific for cytomegalovirus antigens. In a later genetic analysis, a missense DCLRE1C variant was associated with V-gene and J-gene trimming of TCR beta chains, and the association was replicated in an independent cohort. Correlated functional status among segregating V segments might be attributable to linkage disequilibrium, but an unknown experimental factor could not be ruled out. While some public TCRs were present in many individuals, most TCR sequences turned up only very rarely across donors. Sequencing depth was assumed to be roughly uniform across donors in the presence/absence analyses, though that assumption may not hold. According to a later analysis, TCR association rates differed among HLA loci, with DRB1 alleles showing the most associated TCRs and HLA-C alleles showing the fewest. The cohort was sequenced for TCR beta chains only, and without alpha or paired-chain data the features that could be detected were limited. According to a later genetic analysis, donors in an Asian-associated ancestry cluster had fewer N-insertions in productive TCRs than the approximately 670-donor mean. Cytomegalovirus status was reported to be diagnosed by the classifier with high specificity and sensitivity in both the original and validation cohorts. A group of highly shared sequence variants was considered likely to be a technical artifact of the sequencing pipeline. In an earlier analysis of more than 450 of the donors, most TCR beta V segments were observed in productive rearrangements about 87% or about 30% of the time, broadly matching IMGT annotations. In a later analysis, about 16,000 TCR beta sequences were associated with specific HLA alleles at a false discovery rate of 0.05. Because HLA typing was unavailable for some donors at each locus, only the typed subset was used in association tests. Strong co-occurrence of HLA alleles, especially DR and DQ, made assigning TCR associations to individual alleles difficult. In the study, 164 TCR beta chains were listed as associated with cytomegalovirus. Some IMGT-functional V segments, including TRBV6-2 and TRBV6-3, could not be distinguished by the 87-base-pair reads and were therefore excluded. A further reported finding was that TCR beta sequences accurately predicted the HLA-A and HLA-B alleles for most subjects in the first cohort. A later analysis found that HLA-associated TCR beta chains were more clonally expanded and had lower generation probabilities than equally common non-associated chains. It was suggested by the authors that the approach could potentially be generalized to other disease states and immunological phenotypes. A later analysis reported that several top co-occurrence clusters appeared linked to parvovirus B19, influenza, CMV and Epstein-Barr virus.

In total, roughly 670 healthy bone marrow donors made up the cohort. Cohort members were all nominally healthy when sampled, although unrecorded immune exposures were likely present. The donor was CMV seropositive and was included in the group of 250 to 300 seropositive cohort members. A peripheral blood sample was provided by each donor, and peripheral blood mononuclear cells were used for TCR beta sequencing. The Qiagen DNeasy Blood Extraction Kit was used to extract genomic DNA from the blood cell samples. Library method: the immunoSEQ multiplex PCR assay. For the multiplex PCR, a mixture combining 60 forward primers for TCR Vbeta segments and 13 reverse primers for TCR Jbeta segments was used. The CDR3 region of rearranged TCR beta genes was amplified from genomic DNA by a multiplex PCR assay. Amplified TCR beta libraries were sequenced as 87-base-pair reads on the Illumina HiSeq System. The study's own analysis went as follows. A later analysis tallied around 80 million unique TCR beta chains across the 666 repertoires, and 10 million to 11 million of those chains were shared by two or more donors. Raw reads were error-corrected and collapsed into unique sequences by a nearest-neighbor algorithm in which closely related sequences were merged to remove PCR and sequencing errors. CDR3 sequences were aligned to IMGT reference sequences to assign V, D and J gene segments. Each retained sequence needed at least a six-nucleotide match to both a V gene segment and a J gene segment. Rearrangements were called productive when the CDR3 lacked stop codons and stayed in frame with V and J; all others were non-productive. Following IMGT convention, CDR3 was defined as the stretch from the second conserved V-encoded cysteine to the conserved J-encoded phenylalanine. The earlier analysis of about 500 of the donors excluded sequences that lacked an unambiguous match to a single V gene segment. In an earlier analysis of 587 of the donors, a V segment was called functional when productive rearrangements were above 56.7%, and segregating when the standard deviation between donors exceeded 5%. To diagnose cytomegalovirus status from the catalog of TCR beta chain sequences, a statistical classification framework was built. In a later analysis, V and J genes were assigned by comparing TCR nucleotide sequences against IMGT/GENE-DB human TR gene sequences. Using the TCRdist pipeline, a later analysis assigned CDR3 sequences along with most-parsimonious VDJ recombination scenarios. In a later analysis, every TCR beta chain was defined by the combination of its CDR3 amino acid sequence and its V-gene family, and reads without a unique V-gene family were dropped. A later analysis removed 592 highly shared, low-generation-probability nucleotide sequences to deal with suspected cross-contamination and a sequencing artifact. In a later analysis, a clonal expansion index for each public chain was calculated from normalized within-repertoire ranks of inferred template counts. In a later analysis, generation probabilities were computed using a VDJ recombination model fitted to out-of-frame rearrangements, and the results were checked against IGoR. Hypergeometric tests were used in a later analysis to score TCR-TCR, TCR-HLA and TCR-CMV co-occurrence, with a repertoire-size bias correction applied to the TCR pairs. To estimate false discovery rates, a later analysis permuted the HLA or CMV assignments 20 times. In a later analysis, co-occurring TCRs were grouped using DBSCAN, with TCRdist sequence similarity added in when clustering inside HLA-allele-positive subsets. Repertoires with fewer than 30,000 or more than 120,000 public chains, plus five repertoires with anomalous nucleotide sharing, were excluded from co-occurrence clustering. What TCRdb holds here is the immuneACCESS table cut down to in-frame rearrangements. Part of the clones is not present; checked against another copy, under half of the missing clones reflect an unresolved V gene, and the others are unexplained. V and J calls and clone size are copied from that table; D and trimming were computed from the DNA. Here the sample has under 150,000 clones; over 65% occur a single time. About 3.3% of the sample goes to the ten largest clones.

The sample holds a few counts of this clone. Its antigen target is currently unknown. It has no much larger one-base neighbor in the sample; base qualities were not kept. The CDR3, from cysteine to phenylalanine, totals 14 residues. The entry retains the CDR3 DNA only, 42 bases that are in frame from base 1. The germline V gene encodes CDR1 SEHNR and CDR2 FQNEAQ (reference sequence). The V and J ends are trimmed by 5 bases and 1 base, leaving 11 bases between them. Sequenced sample: PBMCs. The V gene is TRBV7-9 and the J gene is TRBJ1-1, and the D gene may be TRBD1, 6 bases matching. The sequence was obtained from a young woman in good health and CMV-seropositive. Here the CDR3 is given as CASSTMGANTEAFF. Here is the DNA: TGTGCCAGCAGCACTATGGGGGCGAACACTGAAGCTTTCTTT.